This T cell receptor (beta chain) was documented in a study of response to subunit inactivated influenza vaccine. This clonotype was seen ten or more times. Its specificity is unknown. Findings and caveats of the study: Authors proposed each seasonal influenza vaccination draws in few new T cells.

CDR3 length: 18 residues. Between the trimmed V and J ends, which lost 3 bases and 5 bases, there was a span of 23 bases. TCRdb ran MiXCR on the RT-PCR reads and lists one entry per CDR3 protein. The sample includes fewer than 200,000 distinct CDR3 sequences, roughly 8.7% seen only once; the top ten take roughly a tenth. J is TRBJ2-1 and V is TRBV12-3 or TRBV12-4; weak D call: TRBD2 (6 bases). The sequence was obtained from a man aged 50 or older who received an inactivated influenza vaccine. Sequencing was performed on non-naive T cells sorted from PBMCs, taken on the day of vaccination. The DNA for the CDR3 is TGTGCCAGCAGTTTTCAAGATCTTCGGCGGGACCTGGACAATGAGCAGTTCTTC. Translating gives CASSFQDLRRDLDNEQFF.